The clone carrying this TCR beta chain was picked up one time. The treatment here: some 19 received Ad26.COV2.S at low or high dose, single or two shots; roughly five received placebo; per-sample allocation not given. Following the first vaccine or placebo injection, samples were taken on day 63. The data were obtained in a study of Ad26.COV2.S vaccination and SARS-CoV-2 variants. This table comes from immunoSEQ multiplex PCR, and its TCRdb copy is limited to in-frame clones, with some not included. The repertoire holds 400,000 to 500,000 clones, with 75% to 90% as singletons. The germline V gene encodes CDR1 KGHSH and CDR2 LQKENI. Between the trimmed V and J ends, which lost 1 base and 4 bases, there was a span of 2 bases. The CDR3 has 12 amino acids.

The clonotype comes from a person aged 18-60 years who received the Ad26.COV2.S COVID-19 vaccine or a placebo. This sample comprised peripheral blood, obtained in a trial of Ad26.COV2.S vaccine versus placebo. V and J are TRBV18 and TRBJ1-3; D is uncertain. CDR3 in DNA: TGTGCCAGCTCACCACAAGGAAACACCATATATTTT. Amino acids: CASSPQGNTIYF.